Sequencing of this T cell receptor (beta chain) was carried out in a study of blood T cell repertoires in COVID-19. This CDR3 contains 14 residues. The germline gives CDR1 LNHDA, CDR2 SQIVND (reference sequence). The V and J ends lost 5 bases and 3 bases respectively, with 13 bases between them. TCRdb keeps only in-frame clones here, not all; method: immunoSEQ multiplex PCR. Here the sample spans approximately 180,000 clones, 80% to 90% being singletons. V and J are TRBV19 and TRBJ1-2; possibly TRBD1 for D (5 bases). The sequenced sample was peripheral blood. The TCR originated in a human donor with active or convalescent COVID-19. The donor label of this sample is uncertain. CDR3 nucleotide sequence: TGTGCCAGTAGTCCAAGCGGGGGGGACTATGGCTACACCTTC. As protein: CASSPSGGDYGYTF.